The 9 T cell receptor beta chains given below trace back to one sample, sequenced in a study of control samples from healthy donors and cancer patients. Profiled with immunoSEQ multiplex PCR; TCRdb holds only in-frame clones, not every one. Of roughly 130,000 clones detected, roughly 90% appear once; the ten largest clones hold about 11%. The sample was blood. The origin of the receptors is a man younger than 40 in good health.

This chain links TRBV28 with TRBJ1-5; possibly TRBD1 for D (5 bases). This CDR3 is 15 amino acids long. Germline V lookup: CDR1 MDHEN, CDR2 SYDVKM. Trimming shortened V by 5 bases and J by 1 base, and 12 bases separated the two germline ends. The DNA for the CDR3 is TGTGCCAGCAGTCAACCGGGACCCAGCAATCAGCCCCAGCATTTT. Its translation: CASSQPGPSNQPQHF.

This chain links TRBV6-4 with TRBJ2-2, with 8 bases aligning to TRBD2. With 5 bases clipped from V and 6 bases from J, the junction kept 5 bases outside the gene matches. Germline V lookup: CDR1 MRHNA, CDR2 SNTAGT. This CDR3 contains 14 residues. The CDR3 DNA sequence: TGTGCCAGCAGTTACGAGACTAGCGCCGGGGAGCTGTTTTTT. Amino acid sequence: CASSYETSAGELFF.

This clone appeared a single time. The chain links TRBV7-8 to TRBJ2-1; D not resolved. CDR3 size: 16 residues. Germline V gene lookup returns CDR1 SGHVS and CDR2 FQNEAQ. V was cut by 3 bases and J by 2 bases, with 14 bases left in between. The CDR3 region is CASSLDRWAAYNEQFF. The CDR3 DNA is TGTGCCAGCAGCTTGGATCGTTGGGCAGCCTACAATGAGCAGTTCTTC.

This chain uses TRBV25-1 with TRBJ2-2; 8 positions match TRBD2. The CDR3 has 17 residues. The trim removed 1 base at V and 7 bases at J, leaving 11 bases unmatched. The V gene's germline CDR1 is MGHDK and CDR2 SYGVNS. CDR3 residues: CASSEWGAGDKNGELFF. In DNA form, the CDR3 reads TGTGCCAGCAGTGAATGGGGAGCGGGAGATAAGAACGGGGAGCTGTTTTTT.

This clone was counted once. In nucleotides, the CDR3 is TGTGCCAGCAGCCCGGGACAGGGGGAACACACAGATACGCAGTATTTT. Encoded protein: CASSPGQGEHTDTQYF. This chain links TRBV5-4 with TRBJ2-3, with 11 positions matching TRBD1. CDR3 length: 16 residues. CDR1 and CDR2 from the germline V gene are SGHNT and YYREEE (reference sequence). V was pared by 4 bases and J by 2 bases, with 6 bases of the junction left unmatched.

This clone was observed once. V usage is TRBV9 and J usage is TRBJ2-5; possibly TRBD1 for D (5 bases). The CDR3 is 16 residues long. V was pared by 0 bases and J by 2 bases, with 14 bases between. Germline lookup yields CDR1 SGDLS and CDR2 YYNGEE. CDR3 region: CASSVGAAGRQETQYF. CDR3 DNA: TGTGCCAGCAGCGTAGGCGCGGCAGGGCGGCAAGAGACCCAGTACTTC.

The chain carries TRBV19 and TRBJ2-5; D gene ambiguous. CDR1 and CDR2 from the germline V gene are LNHDA and SQIVND (reference sequence). V shed 3 bases and J shed 3 bases, with 11 bases lying between them. The CDR3 spans 14 residues. This CDR3 is CASSMASWKETQYF. The CDR3 DNA reads TGTGCCAGTAGTATGGCCAGTTGGAAAGAGACCCAGTACTTC.

The chain combines TRBV19 with TRBJ2-7, with D perhaps being TRBD1 or TRBD2 (5 bases each). V was trimmed by 10 bases and J by 0 bases, leaving 19 bases between them. Germline V gene lookup returns CDR1 LNHDA and CDR2 SQIVND (reference sequence). This CDR3 has 15 residues. CDR3 in amino acids: CATARETVPSYEQYF. Written as DNA, the CDR3 is TGTGCCACGGCTAGGGAGACAGTACCCTCCTACGAGCAGTACTTC.

V is TRBV28 and J is TRBJ2-2, with D hard to call. The V gene's germline CDR1 is MDHEN and CDR2 SYDVKM. The length of the CDR3 is 13 residues. V was trimmed by 4 bases and J by 6 bases, leaving 9 bases between them. The CDR3 sequence is CASSYHIAGELFF. Written as DNA, the CDR3 is TGTGCCAGCAGTTATCACATCGCCGGGGAGCTGTTTTTT.